This T cell receptor beta chain derives from a study of cytomegalovirus exposure and HLA in healthy donors (dated by TCRdb to about 2017). About the investigation overall: An earlier analysis of 587 of the donors reported approximately 260 Gb of sequence data and roughly 120 million unique TCR beta sequences obtained from about 179 million T cells. The study aimed to test whether signatures of past pathogen exposure could be identified by cataloging public T cell receptors. To study patterns of TCR occurrence, a later analysis re-analyzed previously published TCR beta repertoires from 666 donors and added high-resolution HLA genotyping. Among around 400 genotyped donors of the cohort, an average of approximately 240,000 unique TCR beta nucleotide sequences was sequenced per donor, of which about 18% were non-productive. Alongside the repertoire data, information on donor age, sex, ethnicity and CMV serostatus was compiled. In addition to the first cohort of about 650 subjects, a separate validation cohort of 130 or so different subjects was used. About 300 gigabases of sequencing data and 80 million or so unique TCR sequences were included in an early release covering about 620 HLA-typed donors. HLA typing covered class I and class II loci at four-digit resolution. Because of strong linkage in the cohort, roughly five DR-DQ haplotypes were treated as single units for association and clustering. To decide whether each TCR beta V gene segment behaved as functional or pseudogenic, an earlier analysis of some 600 of the donors relied on high-throughput TCR beta sequencing. The T cell repertoires of under 750 subjects were profiled by immunosequencing and related to cytomegalovirus serostatus. In the later analysis, no new phenotypic data were used to find candidate immune exposures; instead, reliance was placed on TCR beta sequences and their occurrence across donors. In a later genetic analysis, genome-wide SNP genotypes for about 65% of the roughly 670 donors were used, and that subset was treated as a discovery cohort. To predict cytomegalovirus infection status, the study brought together high-throughput TCR immunosequencing, statistical association of individual TCRs with disease status, and machine learning. Typing coverage varied by locus: about 620-640 donors for A, B, C, DRB1 and DQB1; roughly 510 for DQA1; more than 600 for DPA1; around 450 for DPB1. Of the roughly 420 genotyped donors, approximately 81% were placed in the genetic ancestry cluster associated with self-reported Caucasian donors. All discovery cohort repertoires had been generated on a single sequencing platform. Overall results and qualifications from the work: Sequencing depth was assumed to be roughly uniform across donors in the presence/absence analyses, though that assumption may not hold. The earlier analysis of about 600 of the donors excluded 15 to 20 rarely observed V segments, including chromosome 9 orphons, because counts were too low. The cohort was sequenced for TCR beta chains only, and without alpha or paired-chain data the features that could be detected were limited. In a later genetic analysis, fewer N-insertions in productive TCRs were reported among donors in an Asian-associated ancestry cluster than the roughly 700-donor mean. A later analysis found that TCR association rates varied across HLA loci, with DRB1 alleles showing the most associated TCRs and HLA-C alleles the fewest. A few of the identified cytomegalovirus-associated TCR beta chains were confirmed in vitro to be specific for cytomegalovirus antigens. A further reported finding was that TCR beta sequences accurately predicted the HLA-A and HLA-B alleles for most subjects in the first cohort. An association between a missense DCLRE1C variant and V-gene and J-gene trimming of TCR beta chains was found in a later genetic analysis and replicated in an independent cohort. Linkage disequilibrium might explain the correlated functional status among segregating V segments, but an unknown experimental factor could not be excluded. According to a later analysis, most CMV-associated TCR beta chains appeared to be HLA-restricted, and the HLA associations seemed to be driven largely by CMV exposure. The classifier was reported to diagnose cytomegalovirus status with high specificity and sensitivity in both the original cohort and the validation cohort. Because HLA typing was unavailable for some donors at each locus, only the typed subset was used in association tests. According to a later analysis, parvovirus B19, influenza, CMV and Epstein-Barr virus appeared linked to several top co-occurrence clusters. For the cohort, immune exposure information was limited to CMV serostatus. In the study, 164 TCR beta chains were listed as associated with cytomegalovirus. Compared with equally common non-associated chains, HLA-associated TCR beta chains in a later analysis were more clonally expanded and had lower generation probabilities. The authors suggested that the approach could potentially be generalized to other disease states and immunological phenotypes. A cluster of highly shared sequence variants was judged likely to be a technical artifact of the sequencing pipeline. At a false discovery rate of 0.05, a later analysis linked under 20,000 TCR beta sequences to specific HLA alleles. Broadly in line with IMGT annotations, most TCR beta V segments showed up in productive rearrangements about 87% or about 30% of the time in an earlier analysis of several hundred of the donors. The 87-base-pair reads could not distinguish some IMGT-functional V segments, including TRBV6-2 and TRBV6-3, so those segments were excluded. While some public TCRs were present in many individuals, most TCR sequences turned up only very rarely across donors. When HLA alleles, especially DR and DQ, strongly co-occurred, attributing TCR associations to individual alleles was difficult.

CDR3 length: 13 amino acids, cysteine to phenylalanine. The retained sequence is limited to the CDR3, 39 bases, with the frame set at the first base. The germline V gene gives CDR1 as SGHAT and CDR2 as FQNNGV. V is trimmed back by 2 bases and J by 19 bases, and the junction contains 10 bases that no gene match accounts for. As regards this clone: The target of this receptor is not known.

In total, just over 650 healthy bone marrow donors made up the cohort. All cohort members were sampled while nominally healthy, although unrecorded immune exposures were likely present. The donor was CMV seronegative and belonged to the group of around 400 seronegative cohort members. A peripheral blood sample was provided by each donor, and peripheral blood mononuclear cells were used for TCR beta sequencing. The Qiagen DNeasy Blood Extraction Kit was used to extract genomic DNA from the blood cell samples. The library was prepared using the immunoSEQ multiplex PCR assay. A mixture of 60 forward primers for TCR Vbeta segments and 13 reverse primers for TCR Jbeta segments was used in the multiplex PCR. A multiplex PCR assay on genomic DNA amplified the CDR3 region of rearranged TCR beta genes. Amplified TCR beta libraries were sequenced as 87-base-pair reads on the Illumina HiSeq System. The source study handled its data this way. A later analysis tallied around 82 million unique TCR beta chains across the 700 or so repertoires, and around 12 million of those chains were shared by two or more donors. Raw reads were error-corrected and collapsed into unique sequences with a nearest-neighbor algorithm that merged closely related sequences to remove PCR and sequencing errors. V, D and J gene segments were assigned by aligning CDR3 sequences to IMGT reference sequences. For a sequence to be retained, a match of at least six nucleotides was required to both a V gene segment and a J gene segment. Rearrangements were classified as productive when the CDR3 lacked stop codons and remained in frame with V and J, and all other rearrangements were classified as non-productive. CDR3 was defined according to IMGT convention as the region running from the second conserved V-encoded cysteine to the conserved J-encoded phenylalanine. Sequences without an unambiguous match to a single V gene segment were excluded from the earlier analysis of about 630 of the donors. In an earlier analysis of some 590 of the donors, V segments were called functional above 56.7% productive rearrangements and were called segregating when the between-donor standard deviation exceeded 5%. To diagnose cytomegalovirus status from the catalog of TCR beta chain sequences, a statistical classification framework was built. V and J gene assignment, in a later analysis, came from comparing TCR nucleotide sequences with IMGT/GENE-DB human TR gene sequences. Using the TCRdist pipeline, a later analysis assigned CDR3 sequences along with most-parsimonious VDJ recombination scenarios. A later analysis defined each TCR beta chain by its CDR3 amino acid sequence plus V-gene family, and excluded reads lacking a unique V-gene family. To address suspected cross-contamination and a sequencing artifact, a later analysis removed roughly 580 highly shared, low-generation-probability nucleotide sequences. In a later analysis, a clonal expansion index was calculated for each public chain from normalized within-repertoire ranks of inferred template counts. In a later analysis, generation probabilities were computed with a VDJ recombination model fitted to out-of-frame rearrangements, and the resulting probabilities were checked against IGoR. In a later analysis, hypergeometric tests were used to score TCR-TCR, TCR-HLA and TCR-CMV co-occurrence, with a repertoire-size bias correction applied to TCR pairs. A later analysis estimated false discovery rates by permuting HLA or CMV assignments 20 times. In a later analysis, co-occurring TCRs were grouped using DBSCAN, and TCRdist sequence similarity was added for clustering within HLA-allele-positive subsets. Repertoires with fewer than 30,000 or more than 120,000 public chains were left out of co-occurrence clustering, as were about 5 repertoires with anomalous nucleotide sharing. Entries here come from immuneACCESS through TCRdb and include only in-frame sequences with V and J called. Some clones fail to appear in such tables; in the studies checked, an unresolved V gene covers under half of the shortfall, and the cause of the remainder is unknown. V and J calls and clone size are given by that table; D and trimming were obtained from the DNA. The table for this sample records about 190,000 clones. The ten largest account for approximately 6.9% of the sample.

This TCR was sampled from a man aged 30 to 45 in good health and CMV-seronegative. Sequencing was done on a sample of PBMCs. The chain is made from TRBV11-2 and TRBJ1-6, and TRBD1 aligns with 8 junction nucleotides. CDR3 reads: CASSLIIGTGVHF. The DNA is as follows: TGTGCCAGCAGCTTAATCATAGGGACAGGTGTACACTTT. Joined to the reference TRBV11-2 and TRBJ1-6 proteins, this CDR3 gives the full variable domain: EAGVAQSPRYKIIEKRQSVAFWCNPISGHATLYWYQQILGQGPKLLIQFQNNGVVDDSQLPKDRFSAERLKGVDSTLKIQPAKLEDSAVYLCASSLIIGTGVHFGNGTRLTVT.